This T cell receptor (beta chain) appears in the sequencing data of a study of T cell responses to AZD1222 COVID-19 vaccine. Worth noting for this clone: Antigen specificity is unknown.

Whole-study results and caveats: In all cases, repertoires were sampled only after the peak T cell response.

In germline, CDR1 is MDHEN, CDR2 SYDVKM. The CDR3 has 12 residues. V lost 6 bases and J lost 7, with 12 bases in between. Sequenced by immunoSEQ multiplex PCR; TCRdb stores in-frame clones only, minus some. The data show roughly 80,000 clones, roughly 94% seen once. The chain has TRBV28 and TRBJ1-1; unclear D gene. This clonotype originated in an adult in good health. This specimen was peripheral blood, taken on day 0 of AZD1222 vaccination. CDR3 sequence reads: CASSRRGGEAFF. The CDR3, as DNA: TGTGCCAGCAGCCGCCGGGGTGGTGAAGCTTTCTTT.